The rows below give T cell receptor beta chains drawn from one sample of a study of cytomegalovirus exposure and HLA in healthy donors. The data were produced by immunoSEQ multiplex PCR, yet TCRdb's version contains in-frame clones alone and is incomplete. The sample lists 150,000 to 170,000 clones; around 84% were seen once. The sample taken for sequencing was PBMCs. The receptors were gathered from a human donor in good health. Both conserved end residues are part of each CDR3. D genes are given only for firm matches. The listing skips clone size in some rows; elsewhere it reads once, few, many or a size class.

D,V,size,J,DNA,CDR3
-,TRBV18,few,TRBJ2-2,TGTGCCAGCTCACCAGGGAGTACTGGCACCGGGGAGCTGTTTTTT,CASSPGSTGTGELFF
-,TRBV28,-,TRBJ1-5,TGTGCCAGCAGTTGGACACGTCGGGCCTTGACAGATCAGCCCCAGCATTTT,CASSWTRRALTDQPQHF
TRBD2,TRBV19,few,TRBJ2-3,TGTGCCAGTAGTAAGCGGGGGAGCACAGATACGCAGTATTTT,CASSKRGSTDTQYF
-,TRBV18,-,TRBJ2-5,TGTGCCAGCTCACCGTCTCCGGAGACCCAGTACTTC,CASSPSPETQYF
TRBD2,TRBV7-2,-,TRBJ2-5,TGTGCCAGCAGCTTAGCTAGCGGGAGGCCCCAGACCCAGTACTTC,CASSLASGRPQTQYF
-,TRBV6-5,-,TRBJ2-7,TGTGCCAGCAGTTATGATCACACCTCTTCCTACGAGCAGTACTTC,CASSYDHTSSYEQYF
-,TRBV6-6,-,TRBJ1-1,TGTGCCAGCAGTTACTCGAACAGGGCCAACACTGAAGCTTTCTTT,CASSYSNRANTEAFF
-,TRBV5-1,-,TRBJ2-5,TGCGCCAGCAGCTTGTCGGCCGGGGTTTCTCTATCCCAAGAGACCCAGTACTTC,CASSLSAGVSLSQETQYF
-,TRBV6-1,once,TRBJ2-1,TGTGCCAGCGCCCGGGCCTACAATGAGCAGTTCTTC,CASARAYNEQFF
-,TRBV2,-,TRBJ1-1,TGTGCCAGCAGCCCCGGGATTTTTGGGGCTTTCTTT,CASSPGIFGAFF
TRBD2,TRBV19,-,TRBJ2-1,TGTGCCAGTAGTCCCTATAGCGGGGGTCTTTACAATGAGCAGTTCTTC,CASSPYSGGLYNEQFF
-,TRBV6-1,-,TRBJ1-2,TGTGCCAGCAGTGGCACAGGTAAGAACTATGGCTACACCTTC,CASSGTGKNYGYTF
-,TRBV5-1,-,TRBJ2-3,TGCGCCAGCAGCTCGGGGGATACGCAGTATTTT,CASSSGDTQYF
-,TRBV10-3,-,TRBJ2-7,TGTGCCATCAGTACCGACGGGTCAGCGAGGGAGCAGTACTTC,CAISTDGSAREQYF
TRBD1,TRBV7-8,-,TRBJ1-1,TGTGCCAGCAGCCCTATACCGGGACAGGGTGAAGCTTTCTTT,CASSPIPGQGEAFF
TRBD2,TRBV19,-,TRBJ2-1,TGTGCCAGTAGCCACAAAGCGGGAGCCTACAATGAGCAGTTCTTC,CASSHKAGAYNEQFF
TRBD1,TRBV7-6,-,TRBJ2-4,TGTGCCAGCAGCTTATTTGGGACAGGCAAAAACATTCAGTACTTC,CASSLFGTGKNIQYF
TRBD1,TRBV7-9,-,TRBJ1-1,TGTGCCAGCAGCTCCCGACAGGGGGCAAGCACTGAAGCTTTCTTT,CASSSRQGASTEAFF
-,TRBV29-1,once,TRBJ2-2,TGCAGCGTTGAGGGGAGAACCGGGGAGCTGTTTTTT,CSVEGRTGELFF
TRBD1,TRBV5-4,-,TRBJ1-6,TGTGCCAGCAGCTTGGGGGGGGCCGGGACAGCGTCTCGTTCACCCCTCCACTTT,CASSLGGAGTASRSPLHF
-,TRBV5-6,-,TRBJ2-3,TGTGCCAGCAGCTTAGAGGGTACGCAGTATTTT,CASSLEGTQYF
-,TRBV6-6,-,TRBJ2-1,TGTGCCAGCAGTTACGATGCCCGGGCAGGGGTGATCTTC,CASSYDARAGVIF
TRBD1,TRBV6-5,-,TRBJ2-5,TGTGCCAGTGGGACAGTTACCCAGTACTTC,CASGTVTQYF
-,TRBV6-6,-,TRBJ2-1,TGTGCCAGCAGTTTTCAGTACTCCTACAATGAGCAGTTCTTC,CASSFQYSYNEQFF
TRBD1,TRBV29-1,-,TRBJ2-3,TGCAGCGTGGAGGAGGGGACAGGGGGTACGCAGTATTTT,CSVEEGTGGTQYF
TRBD1,TRBV28,-,TRBJ1-1,TGTGCCAGCAGTTCAGGGGGGAACACTGAAGCTTTCTTT,CASSSGGNTEAFF
TRBD1,TRBV19,-,TRBJ2-7,TGTGCCAGTAGTGCACGACAGGGAGCCTACGAGCAGTACTTC,CASSARQGAYEQYF
-,TRBV7-3,-,TRBJ2-5,TGTGCCAGCAGCTTAACGGGAGAGCCTCAAGAGACCCAGTACTTC,CASSLTGEPQETQYF
TRBD1,TRBV18,-,TRBJ2-7,TGTGCCAGCTCACTTCGGGCTAGTCGACAGGGGTCGAACGAGCAGTACTTC,CASSLRASRQGSNEQYF
TRBD2,TRBV7-8,-,TRBJ2-1,TGTGCCAGCAGCCCCTCCGGGACTAGCGGGAGCAATGAGCAGTTCTTC,CASSPSGTSGSNEQFF
TRBD1,TRBV5-1,once,TRBJ2-7,TGCGCCAGCAGCCCAGGGGACAGGGTTCTCGAGCAGTACTTC,CASSPGDRVLEQYF
TRBD1,TRBV6-6,-,TRBJ1-2,TGTGCCAGCAGTCCTCAGGGGGCGGGCTACACCTTC,CASSPQGAGYTF
-,TRBV9,-,TRBJ2-5,TGTGCCAGCAGCGTATCAAGGGGGGGCGGCCGGCAAGAGACCCAGTACTTC,CASSVSRGGGRQETQYF
TRBD1,TRBV5-6,-,TRBJ2-1,TGTGCCAGCAGTGACAGGGGAAACGTCAATGAGCAGTTCTTC,CASSDRGNVNEQFF
TRBD1,TRBV13,-,TRBJ1-1,TGTGCCAGCAGCCCTTACAGGGGTAACACTGAAGCTTTCTTT,CASSPYRGNTEAFF
-,TRBV7-2,-,TRBJ2-7,TGTGCCAGCAGCCCTAGGGGCTACGAGCAGTACTTC,CASSPRGYEQYF
TRBD1,TRBV5-4,many,TRBJ1-2,TGTGCCAGCAGTCCGGACAGGGACTATGGCTACACCTTC,CASSPDRDYGYTF
-,TRBV7-2,once,TRBJ2-3,TGTGCCAGCAGCTTACCCCCATTCACAGATACGCAGTATTTT,CASSLPPFTDTQYF
TRBD2,TRBV5-6,-,TRBJ2-1,TGTGCCAGTGAGGGGCTAGCGGGCAATGAGCAGTTCTTC,CASEGLAGNEQFF
-,TRBV29-1,-,TRBJ2-1,TGCAGCGTTGGCGGCCGCTCCTACAATGAGCAGTTCTTC,CSVGGRSYNEQFF
-,TRBV28,-,TRBJ1-5,TGTGCCAGCAGGTCAGCAGGGGTCAATCAGCCCCAGCATTTT,CASRSAGVNQPQHF
TRBD2,TRBV7-2,-,TRBJ2-1,TGTGCCAGCAGCTTCCCTAGCGGGGGGGCTTCGGGTTACAATGAGCAGTTCTTC,CASSFPSGGASGYNEQFF
TRBD1,TRBV7-2,-,TRBJ2-7,TGTGCCAGCAGCTCAGACAGGGGGTACGAGCAGTACTTC,CASSSDRGYEQYF
-,TRBV19,-,TRBJ1-5,TGTGCCAGTAGTATTGTGCACTTTAGCAATCAGCCCCAGCATTTT,CASSIVHFSNQPQHF
TRBD1,TRBV7-9,-,TRBJ2-7,TGTGCCAGCAGCCTAATAACCCAGGACAGGTCCGACTTC,CASSLITQDRSDF
-,TRBV19,-,TRBJ1-1,TGTGCCAGTACCACGACCCCGGGGGGGGGTGAAGCTTTCTTT,CASTTTPGGGEAFF
-,TRBV11-2,few,TRBJ2-7,TGTGCCAGCAGCTTAAATCATTACGAGCAGTACTTC,CASSLNHYEQYF
-,TRBV7-9,-,TRBJ2-5,TGTGCCAGCAGCCCCGAGGCGACCCAGTACTTC,CASSPEATQYF
TRBD1,TRBV10-2,-,TRBJ1-5,TGCGCCAGCAGTGAGTGGGACAGCTATCAGCCCCAGCATTTT,CASSEWDSYQPQHF
TRBD2,TRBV29-1,-,TRBJ2-3,TGCAGCGTTGAAAGGTACTTGGCGGGAGGGCGCACAGATACGCAGTATTTT,CSVERYLAGGRTDTQYF
-,TRBV9,-,TRBJ1-3,TGTGCCAGCAGCCCACAGGGACAACCTGCGTCTGGAAACACCATATATTTT,CASSPQGQPASGNTIYF